This T cell receptor beta chain comes out of a study of cytomegalovirus exposure and HLA in healthy donors. Study-level information: For the approximately 430 genotyped donors, over 80% fell within the Caucasian-associated ancestry cluster.

Remarks on this clone: Its specificity is not known.

Use of 60 Vbeta and 13 Jbeta primers characterized the PCR. Assay: immunoSEQ multiplex PCR; the TCRdb copy retains only in-frame clones and omits some. This repertoire shows a few hundred thousand clones, more than 80% found once; its top ten account for about 3.1%. General study points: TCR beta chain V- and J-gene trimming was linked, in a later analysis, to a missense variant in DCLRE1C. Compared with the roughly 700-donor mean, an Asian-associated ancestry cluster reportedly had fewer N-insertions, according to a later analysis.

Germline V lookup: CDR1 MGHRA, CDR2 YSYEKL. V was cut by 3 bases and J by 3 bases, with 12 bases left in between. CDR3 size: 14 residues. Sequencing input: PBMCs. The V gene is TRBV4-1, the J gene TRBJ2-7; tentative D call: TRBD1 (5 bases). This clonotype originated in a man aged 30 to 39 in good health and CMV-seronegative. The CDR3 DNA sequence: TGCGCCAGCAGCCAGGCCCGCCAGGGCTACGAGCAGTACTTC. This gives the protein CASSQARQGYEQYF.